The 32 T cell receptor beta chains presented below share a single source sample, sequenced in a study of blood T cells in healthy people across ages. A sample-barcoded 5' primer and a J-beta primer mix were used in a second PCR of roughly 7 to 12 cycles. TCRdb reprocessed the 5' RACE reads via MiXCR and lists one record per CDR3 protein. The sample holds under 1,000,000 distinct CDR3 sequences, about 45% seen once. Sequenced material: blood. All receptors derive from a man older than 75 in good health.

This clonotype has just one count. Its ends do not fully match the called genes, so a read error is possible. The chain recombines TRBV10-3 with TRBJ2-5; 9 bases match TRBD1. The J call may be incorrect, as the DNA end agrees better with TRBJ2-7. This CDR3 spans 16 amino acids. The V gene's germline CDR1 is ENHRY and CDR2 SYGVKD. CDR3 in amino acids: CVISESMGQGGDEQYF. The CDR3 region has the DNA TGTGTCATCAGTGAGTCAATGGGACAGGGTGGTGACGAGCAGTACTTC.

Notes on this clonotype: It is likely a read error, because the conserved phenylalanine at the end of the CDR3 is missing. CDR3 amino acids: CASSPGDGQTSYEQYL. For the CDR3, the DNA is TGTGCCAGCTCACCAGGGGACGGGCAGACCTCCTACGAGCAGTACCTC. The chain recombines TRBV18 with TRBJ2-7; the D call may be TRBD1 or TRBD2 (5 bases each). The germline CDR1 and CDR2 sequences are KGHSH and LQKENI. The CDR3 runs to 16 residues. Trimming left V 2 bases short and J 0 bases short, with 14 bases between.

V usage is TRBV7-2 and J usage is TRBJ1-6; D gene unclear. Deletions cut 8 bases from V and 5 bases from J, with 16 bases between. The length of the CDR3 is 15 residues. Germline-derived CDR1 and CDR2 are SGHTA and FQGNSA. CDR3: CASGKRSGDNSPLHF. As DNA, the CDR3 is TGTGCCAGCGGTAAAAGGTCCGGGGATAATTCACCCCTCCACTTT.

The chain employs TRBV20-1 and TRBJ2-1; 10 bases align to TRBD1. This CDR3 is 14 amino acids long. Germline assignment: CDR1 DFQATT and CDR2 SNEGSKA (reference sequence). V was pared by 5 bases and J by 6 bases, with 7 bases of the junction left unmatched. CDR3 nucleotides: TGCAGTGCTGCCTGGACAGGGGGTAGCAATGAGCAGTTCTTC. This gives the protein CSAAWTGGSNEQFF.

V gene TRBV20-1 combines with J gene TRBJ2-1; D ambiguous. Germline V gene sequence: CDR1 DFQATT, CDR2 SNEGSKA (reference sequence). The V end was cut by 3 bases, the J end by 0 bases, with 12 bases between. The CDR3 has 15 amino acids. CDR3 coding DNA: TGCAGTGCTAGCCCCTTTAAAAGCTCCTACAATGAGCAGTTCTTC. Its translation: CSASPFKSSYNEQFF.

Regarding this clonotype: Possible read error: a much larger clone is one base away. The rearrangement uses TRBV19 and TRBJ2-6; the match to TRBD1 covers 8 bases. Germline CDR1 and CDR2: LNHDA and SQIVND (reference sequence). The CDR3 is made up of 16 amino acids. The CDR3 region is CARSIAGGAGANVLTF. CDR3 nucleotides: TGTGCCCGTAGTATTGCAGGGGGCGCTGGGGCCAACGTCCTGACTTTC.

The chain links TRBV20-1 to TRBJ1-2; 7 nucleotides match TRBD1. Germline CDR1 and CDR2: DFQATT and SNEGSKA (reference sequence). The CDR3 extends over 14 amino acids. J lost 3 bases, V lost 6 bases, and 10 bases had no gene match. The CDR3 region is CSAPLEGADYGYTF. CDR3 bases: TGCAGTGCCCCGTTGGAGGGGGCGGACTATGGCTACACCTTC.

Only a few counts were recorded for this clonotype. The chain couples TRBV7-3 to TRBJ2-1; the match to TRBD2 covers 11 bases. V shed 4 bases and J 7 bases; nucleotides not matched to a gene: 9. The CDR3 length is 16 residues. Germline CDR1 SGHTA, CDR2 FQGTGA. The CDR3 reads CASSSGLAEVRNEQFF. For the CDR3, the DNA is TGTGCCAGCAGCTCGGGACTAGCGGAGGTTAGGAATGAGCAGTTCTTC.

For this clonotype: The conserved final phenylalanine or tryptophan is absent from the CDR3, which likely points to a read error. The V call is TRBV27, the J call TRBJ2-7; 8 bases align to TRBD2. Germline V gene sequence: CDR1 MNHEY, CDR2 SMNVEV (reference sequence). J was trimmed by 3 bases and V by 6 bases; bases with no gene match: 4. The CDR3 length is 13 residues. The CDR3: CASSLSGSYEQYS. The CDR3 DNA reads as TGTGCCAGCAGCCTAAGCGGGAGCTACGAGCAGTACTCC.

The CDR3 sequence: CSVVASSSYEQYF. The CDR3 DNA reads TGCAGCGTTGTGGCTAGCTCATCCTACGAGCAGTACTTC. This chain connects TRBV29-1 to TRBJ2-7, with a possible D match to TRBD2 (5 bases). Germline CDR1 SQVTM, CDR2 ANQGSEA. V was clipped by 4 bases and J by 1 base, with 11 bases between them. The CDR3 is 13 amino acids.

This clonotype has a count of ten or more. The V and J genes are TRBV20-1 and TRBJ2-6; D is perhaps TRBD2 (6 bases). The CDR3 is made up of 15 amino acids. CDR1 and CDR2 from the germline V gene are DFQATT and SNEGSKA (reference sequence). Trimming stripped 7 bases from V and 3 bases from J, with 16 bases between. CDR3 DNA sequence: TGCAGTGGCCGGGACGGGAGAAGTGGGGCCAACGTCCTGACTTTC. The encoded protein is CSGRDGRSGANVLTF.

Worth noting for this clonotype: The conserved final phenylalanine or tryptophan is absent from the CDR3, which likely points to a read error. The chain employs TRBV20-1 and TRBJ2-1, with D perhaps matching TRBD2 (6 bases). The DNA end lines up better with TRBJ2-7; the J call may be wrong. CDR1 is DFQATT and CDR2 is SNEGSKA in the germline V gene (reference sequence). The CDR3 has 15 residues. The CDR3 DNA follows: TGCAGTGCTAGGAGTAGGAGGGGCTGGTACAATGAGCAGTACTCC. It is translated as CSARSRRGWYNEQYS.

The chain uses TRBV29-1 and TRBJ2-1; D could derive from TRBD1 or TRBD2 (5 bases each). Trimming shortened V by 4 bases and J by 9 bases, and 10 bases separated the two germline ends. Germline assignment: CDR1 SQVTM and CDR2 ANQGSEA. CDR3 size: 11 residues. CDR3 in DNA: TGCAGCGTTGGTGAGGGGACTGAGCAGTTCTTC. Translated, it gives CSVGEGTEQFF.

The chain carries TRBV30 and TRBJ2-7; TRBD1 agrees at 7 bases. The J call is uncertain, as TRBJ2-4 better fits the DNA end. This CDR3 comprises 13 residues. Germline lookup yields CDR1 GTSNPN and CDR2 SVGIG (reference sequence). The CDR3 DNA follows: TGTGCCTGGAGTCCGTCGACAGGGTCCATTCAGTACTTC. Amino acid sequence: CAWSPSTGSIQYF.

This clonotype was seen many times. In DNA form, the CDR3 reads TGTGCCATCAGTAGGGGACAGGGTGACTATGGCTACACCTTC. The encoded protein is CAISRGQGDYGYTF. The chain recombines TRBV10-3 with TRBJ1-2, with 9 bases fitting TRBD1. CDR1 and CDR2 (germline): ENHRY, SYGVKD. CDR3 length: 14 amino acids. J gave up 3 bases and V 5 bases, and 4 bases lay outside the gene matches.

The rearrangement links TRBV4-1 to TRBJ2-7; D gene uncertain. The length of the CDR3 is 14 residues. The V gene's germline CDR1 is MGHRA and CDR2 YSYEKL. The germline V and J ends were trimmed by 0 bases and 3 bases, with 9 bases remaining between them. The CDR3 DNA is TGCGCCAGCAGCCAAGATGGGCCGGGCTACGAGCAGTACTTC. It yields the protein CASSQDGPGYEQYF.

V and J are TRBV11-2 and TRBJ1-4; 7 nucleotides agree with TRBD1. The CDR3 contains 15 residues. Trimming cost V 3 bases and J 8 bases; bases outside gene matches: 9. Germline V gene lookup returns CDR1 SGHAT and CDR2 FQNNGV. The CDR3 is CASSLSDREVEKLFF. In DNA, the CDR3 is TGTGCCAGCAGCTTGTCAGACAGGGAAGTCGAAAAACTGTTTTTT.

This clonotype was recorded once. The chain employs TRBV27 and TRBJ2-4, with D possibly TRBD1 on 5 matching bases. CDR1 MNHEY and CDR2 SMNVEV come from the germline V gene (reference sequence). The V and J ends lost 6 bases and 0 bases respectively, with 21 bases between them. The CDR3 is 18 amino acids. The CDR3 nucleotides read TGTGCCAGCAGCCAAGACCGGCAGGGTTCAATAGCCAAAAACATTCAGTACTTC. Translating gives CASSQDRQGSIAKNIQYF.

About this clonotype: A read error may produce the germline difference seen at one junction end. The rearrangement links TRBV5-3 to TRBJ2-1; D is undetermined. TRBV5-3 qualifies as an ORF whose function is uncertain. The CDR3 is 13 residues long. This CDR3 reads CARSLVGKCEQFF. The DNA for the CDR3 is TGTGCTAGAAGCTTGGTTGGTAAATGTGAGCAGTTCTTC.

As regards this clonotype: A junction boundary mismatches the germline segment, possibly from a read error. The chain recombines TRBV5-1 with TRBJ2-1; D gene unclear. This CDR3 is built from 15 residues. Germline V lookup: CDR1 SGHRS, CDR2 YFSETQ. The CDR3 DNA is TGCGCCAGCACTTCTGGGTGGGATAGTAACAATGGGCAGTTCTTC. It is translated as CASTSGWDSNNGQFF.

The V gene is TRBV7-2, the J gene TRBJ2-1; 9 bases line up with TRBD2. Per the germline V gene, CDR1 is SGHTA and CDR2 is FQGNSA. The ends lost 3 bases at V and 7 bases at J; junction bases unmatched: 7. The CDR3 has 15 amino acids. The CDR3 here is CASSLDLAGRNEQFF. CDR3 nucleotide sequence: TGTGCCAGCAGCTTGGACCTAGCGGGGCGGAATGAGCAGTTCTTC.

This chain uses TRBV6-1 with TRBJ2-2; D may be TRBD2 (7 bases). Germline CDR1 is MNHNS and CDR2 is SASEGT. Trimming cost V 6 bases and J 3 bases, with 11 bases left between them. The CDR3 has 14 residues. The CDR3 here is CASSTGRDTGELFF. In DNA, the CDR3 is TGTGCCAGCAGCACAGGGAGGGACACCGGGGAGCTGTTTTTT.

The chain carries TRBV10-3 and TRBJ2-3, with 15 bases aligning to TRBD2. This CDR3 contains 18 residues. The junction had 11 bases not matched to a gene; V was cut back by 4 bases and J by 6 bases. CDR1 and CDR2 (germline): ENHRY, SYGVKD. CDR3 sequence: CAISAQGTSGRSRDTQYF. The CDR3 bases are TGTGCCATCAGTGCCCAAGGGACTAGCGGGAGGTCCAGGGATACGCAGTATTTT.

This clonotype came up a few times. The rearrangement uses TRBV6-1 and TRBJ2-7; TRBD1 might be the D (5 bases). This CDR3 is 15 amino acids long. Trimming took off 2 bases at V and 7 bases at J, with 18 bases between the two ends. Germline V gene sequence: CDR1 MNHNS, CDR2 SASEGT. CDR3 DNA sequence: TGTGCCAGCAGTGAATTGAAGGGGCTCTACAATGAGCAGTACTTC. Its translation: CASSELKGLYNEQYF.

The chain is built from TRBV4-1 and TRBJ1-5; D remains ambiguous. The length of the CDR3 is 16 residues. Germline V gene sequence: CDR1 MGHRA, CDR2 YSYEKL. The V end lost 1 base, the J end lost 0 bases, and 10 bases lay between the germline ends. The CDR3 sequence is CASSQGAGYSNQPQHF. CDR3 sequence (DNA): TGCGCCAGCAGCCAAGGGGCCGGCTATAGCAATCAGCCCCAGCATTTT.

This rearrangement joins TRBV2 to TRBJ2-7; TRBD2 matches at 7 bases. In germline, CDR1 is SNHLY, CDR2 FYNNEI. The CDR3 is 14 amino acids. V lost 7 bases, J lost 7 bases, and 13 bases stayed unmatched. The DNA for the CDR3 is TGTGCCAGCATCGGCGGGAGCTCCTACAATGAGCAGTACTTC. Amino acid sequence: CASIGGSSYNEQYF. Looking up the rest from reference TRBV2 and TRBJ2-7 gives the full variable domain: EPEVTQTPSHQVTQMGQEVILRCVPISNHLYFYWYRQILGQKVEFLVSFYNNEISEKSEIFDDQFSVERPDGSNFTLKIRSTKLEDSAMYFCASIGGSSYNEQYFGPGTRLTVT.

This clonotype was found a few times. The J gene is TRBJ2-1, the V gene TRBV9, with a possible D match to TRBD1 (6 bases). The CDR3 is 14 amino acids. Between the trimmed V and J ends, which lost 6 bases and 8 bases, there was a span of 18 bases. Germline lookup yields CDR1 SGDLS and CDR2 YYNGEE. CDR3 nucleotides: TGTGCCAGCAACCGACAGGAGACAATCGATGAGCAGTTCTTC. Amino acids: CASNRQETIDEQFF.

V usage is TRBV20-1 and J usage is TRBJ1-2; a possible D gene is TRBD1 (6 bases). CDR1 is DFQATT, CDR2 SNEGSKA, per germline (reference sequence). The V gene lost 2 bases and the J gene lost 3 bases, with 25 bases spanning the gap. The CDR3 has 18 amino acids. Here the CDR3 reads CSARSISGGLAKDYGYTF. CDR3 DNA sequence: TGCAGTGCTAGATCCATCTCTGGGGGCCTGGCGAAGGACTATGGCTACACCTTC.

This rearrangement joins TRBV7-3 to TRBJ1-1, with no clear D. This CDR3 has 13 amino acids. The germline gives CDR1 SGHTA, CDR2 FQGTGA. Trimming left V 5 bases short and J 0 bases short, with 7 bases between. The CDR3 is CASSVDMNTEAFF. The DNA of the CDR3 is TGTGCCAGCAGCGTCGACATGAACACTGAAGCTTTCTTT.

The chain uses TRBV27 and TRBJ2-5; TRBD2 aligns across 8 bases. Trimming took 5 bases from V and 4 from J; bases not matched to a gene: 3. The CDR3 loop spans 13 amino acids. CDR1 and CDR2 (germline): MNHEY, SMNVEV (reference sequence). In nucleotides, the CDR3 is TGTGCCAGCAGTCCGACTAGCGTAGAGACCCAGTACTTC. It codes for CASSPTSVETQYF.

This clonotype was seen repeatedly, ten times or more. The rearrangement links TRBV5-1 to TRBJ2-5; D is unclear. The germline V gene encodes CDR1 SGHRS and CDR2 YFSETQ. This CDR3 is 14 amino acids long. The ends were cut back, 4 bases at V and 4 bases at J, with 14 bases in the middle. This chain's CDR3 is CASSPSPPPETQYF. The CDR3, as DNA: TGCGCCAGCAGCCCGAGTCCTCCCCCAGAGACCCAGTACTTC.

This clonotype was detected only a few times. V and J are TRBV27 and TRBJ2-1; D may match TRBD1 or TRBD2 (5 bases each). Per germline, CDR1 MNHEY and CDR2 SMNVEV (reference sequence). Trimming shortened V by 5 bases and J by 5 bases, and 13 bases separated the two germline ends. The CDR3 runs to 14 residues. In DNA form, the CDR3 reads TGTGCCAGCAGTGTCGGGACCCCCCACAATGAGCAGTTCTTC. Protein product: CASSVGTPHNEQFF.